This is a list of T cell receptor beta chains from one sample in a study of T cell repertoires in cytomegalovirus infection. TCRdb processed the reads anew with MiXCR; each CDR3 protein has one entry. The profile shows about 240,000 distinct CDR3 sequences, about 12% of them singletons. Material for sequencing was PBMCs. All receptors derive from a human donor in good health (CMV status not recorded). Some clones in this sample may be carry-over from other donors' samples. Both conserved end residues are part of each CDR3. Fields, in order: D gene, clone size, CDR3 length, J gene, V gene, CDR3 protein, CDR3 DNA. A D gene is named only where the DNA matches it firmly. The size field is filled for only some rows; it gives once, few, many or a size class.

D: TRBD1; size: many; length: 16; J: TRBJ1-2; V: TRBV7-2; CDR3: CASSILPGQGNYGYTF; DNA: TGTGCCAGCAGCATCCTACCGGGACAGGGAAACTATGGCTACACCTTC
D: TRBD1; size: many; length: 16; J: TRBJ2-5; V: TRBV12-3/TRBV12-4; CDR3: CASSPSDRGLQETQYF; DNA: TGTGCCAGCAGTCCTTCGGACAGGGGGCTCCAAGAGACCCAGTACTTC
D: NA; size: few; length: 16; J: TRBJ1-1; V: TRBV20-1; CDR3: CSARAWSGTVNTEAFF; DNA: TGCAGTGCTAGAGCGTGGTCGGGGACGGTGAACACTGAAGCTTTCTTT
D: NA; size: many; length: 14; J: TRBJ2-1; V: TRBV7-2; CDR3: CASSQGYGPNEQFF; DNA: TGTGCCAGCAGCCAAGGGTACGGACCGAATGAGCAGTTCTTC
D: NA; size: many; length: 14; J: TRBJ2-2; V: TRBV7-2; CDR3: CASSADLNTGELFF; DNA: TGTGCCAGCAGCGCCGACTTAAACACCGGGGAGCTGTTTTTT
D: NA; size: many; length: 15; J: TRBJ1-1; V: TRBV7-2; CDR3: CASSHKRGDHTEAFF; DNA: TGTGCCAGCAGCCATAAACGCGGGGATCACACTGAAGCTTTCTTT
D: TRBD1; size: many; length: 17; J: TRBJ2-2; V: TRBV28; CDR3: CAITGQGGLGDTGELFF; DNA: TGTGCCATAACCGGACAGGGCGGACTGGGGGACACCGGGGAGCTGTTTTTT
D: NA; size: few; length: 12; J: TRBJ1-1; V: TRBV28; CDR3: CATERGGTEAFF; DNA: TGTGCCACCGAAAGGGGGGGCACTGAAGCTTTCTTT
D: NA; size: few; length: 16; J: TRBJ2-2; V: TRBV2; CDR3: CASSDNRVPSTGELFF; DNA: TGTGCCAGCAGTGACAACCGGGTCCCTAGCACCGGGGAGCTGTTTTTT
D: TRBD1; size: NA; length: 20; J: TRBJ2-2; V: TRBV6-8; CDR3: CASRGQGSGLSEGGTGELFF; DNA: TGTGCCAGCAGGGGACAGGGGTCGGGACTATCAGAAGGTGGAACCGGGGAGCTGTTTTTT
D: TRBD1; size: few; length: 16; J: TRBJ2-7; V: TRBV29-1; CDR3: CSVDKRQGGQYYEQYF; DNA: TGCAGCGTTGACAAGAGACAGGGGGGACAGTACTACGAGCAGTACTTC
D: TRBD2; size: many; length: 14; J: TRBJ2-7; V: TRBV7-9; CDR3: CASTLAGGPYEQYF; DNA: TGTGCCAGCACCTTAGCGGGAGGGCCCTACGAGCAGTACTTC
D: NA; size: many; length: 13; J: TRBJ1-4; V: TRBV28; CDR3: CATHGTRNEKLFF; DNA: TGTGCCACACATGGAACAAGAAATGAAAAACTGTTTTTT
D: TRBD2; size: many; length: 14; J: TRBJ2-7; V: TRBV24-1; CDR3: CATLRGDFSYEQYF; DNA: TGTGCCACCCTCCGGGGGGACTTCTCCTACGAGCAGTACTTC
D: TRBD2; size: NA; length: 15; J: TRBJ2-2; V: TRBV5-4; CDR3: CASSYREGITGELFF; DNA: TGTGCCAGCAGCTATCGGGAGGGTATCACCGGGGAGCTGTTTTTT
D: NA; size: many; length: 13; J: TRBJ1-1; V: TRBV19; CDR3: CASSTGYSTEAFF; DNA: TGTGCCAGTAGTACCGGGTATTCGACTGAAGCTTTCTTT
D: NA; size: many; length: 14; J: TRBJ2-2; V: TRBV6-1; CDR3: CASSQRANTGELFF; DNA: TGTGCCAGCAGCCAGCGAGCGAACACCGGGGAGCTGTTTTTT
D: NA; size: many; length: 17; J: TRBJ1-1; V: TRBV5-4; CDR3: CASSLVRGVVENTEAFF; DNA: TGTGCCAGCAGCTTGGTGCGGGGGGTTGTGGAGAACACTGAAGCTTTCTTT
D: TRBD2; size: many; length: 16; J: TRBJ2-3; V: TRBV19; CDR3: CATKDRGGGNTDTQYF; DNA: TGTGCCACCAAAGATCGGGGGGGGGGAAATACAGATACGCAGTATTTT
D: TRBD2; size: many; length: 16; J: TRBJ2-1; V: TRBV7-2; CDR3: CASSSNSGRYYNEQFF; DNA: TGTGCCAGCAGCTCCAATAGCGGGAGGTACTACAATGAGCAGTTCTTC
D: NA; size: many; length: 14; J: TRBJ1-3; V: TRBV7-9; CDR3: CASSSQEIGNTIYF; DNA: TGTGCCAGCAGCTCACAGGAGATTGGAAACACCATATATTTT
D: NA; size: many; length: 15; J: TRBJ1-5; V: TRBV12-3/TRBV12-4; CDR3: CASSLGGDSNQPQHF; DNA: TGTGCCAGCAGCCTAGGTGGTGATAGCAATCAGCCCCAGCATTTT
D: TRBD2; size: many; length: 16; J: TRBJ2-3; V: TRBV5-4; CDR3: CASSPGLAGGPNTQYF; DNA: TGTGCCAGCAGCCCCGGACTAGCGGGAGGGCCTAATACGCAGTATTTT
D: TRBD2; size: many; length: 14; J: TRBJ2-1; V: TRBV6-2/TRBV6-3; CDR3: CASSYKAGGHEQFF; DNA: TGTGCCAGCAGTTACAAAGCGGGGGGCCATGAGCAGTTCTTC
D: TRBD2; size: few; length: 14; J: TRBJ2-1; V: TRBV20-1; CDR3: CSAGTSGGANEQFF; DNA: TGCAGTGCGGGGACTAGCGGGGGGGCCAATGAGCAGTTCTTC
D: NA; size: NA; length: 14; J: TRBJ1-5; V: TRBV6-2/TRBV6-3; CDR3: CASIEGGDNQPQHF; DNA: TGTGCCAGCATTGAAGGCGGGGACAATCAGCCCCAGCATTTT